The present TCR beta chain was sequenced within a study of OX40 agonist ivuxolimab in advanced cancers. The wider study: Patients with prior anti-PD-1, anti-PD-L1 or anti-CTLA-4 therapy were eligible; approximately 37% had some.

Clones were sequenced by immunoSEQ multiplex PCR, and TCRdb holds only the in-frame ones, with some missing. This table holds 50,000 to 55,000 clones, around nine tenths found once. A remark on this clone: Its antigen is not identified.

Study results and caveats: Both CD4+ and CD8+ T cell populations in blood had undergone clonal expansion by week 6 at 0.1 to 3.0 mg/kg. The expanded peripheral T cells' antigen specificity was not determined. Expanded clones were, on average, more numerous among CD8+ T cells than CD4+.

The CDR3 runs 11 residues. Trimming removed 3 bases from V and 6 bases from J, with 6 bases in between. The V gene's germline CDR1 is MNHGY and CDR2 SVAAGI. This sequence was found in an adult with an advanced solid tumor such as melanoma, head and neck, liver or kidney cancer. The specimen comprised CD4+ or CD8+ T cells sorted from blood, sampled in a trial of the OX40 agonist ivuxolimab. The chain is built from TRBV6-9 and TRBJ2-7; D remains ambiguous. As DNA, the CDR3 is TGTGCCAGCAGTTACGGTCCCGAGCAGTACTTC. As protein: CASSYGPEQYF.